Below, 28 T cell receptor beta chains from the same sample are listed, as sequenced in a study of blood T cell repertoires in COVID-19. Clones were sequenced by immunoSEQ multiplex PCR, and TCRdb holds only the in-frame ones, with some missing. In the table there are some 200,000 clones, 90% to 95% of which are singletons. Sequencing input: peripheral blood. Receptors originate from a man aged 25 to 45 with acute or convalescent COVID-19.

The V call is TRBV9, the J call TRBJ1-1; D is possibly TRBD1 (5 bases). This CDR3 has 16 amino acids. CDR1 is SGDLS, CDR2 YYNGEE, per germline. V was pared by 0 bases and J by 11 bases, with 23 bases between. The DNA of the CDR3 is TGTGCCAGCAGCGTAGGTTCGGGGGGAGGGCAGGGAAAGGCTTTCTTT. Protein sequence: CASSVGSGGGQGKAFF.

Many counts were recorded for this clone. J is TRBJ2-1 and V is TRBV5-1; TRBD2 matches at 15 bases. Trimming took 4 bases from V and 8 from J; bases not matched to a gene: 10. The CDR3 covers 17 residues. Germline CDR1 is SGHRS and CDR2 is YFSETQ. The CDR3 bases are TGCGCCAGCAGCGCGGGACTAGCGGGGGGCCGTTCTGATGAGCAGTTCTTC. It codes for CASSAGLAGGRSDEQFF.

CDR3 in amino acids: CASSWSSALGQFF. The CDR3 DNA reads TGTGCCAGCAGTTGGAGTTCGGCGCTAGGGCAGTTCTTC. This chain connects TRBV12-3 or TRBV12-4 to TRBJ2-1; D is unresolved. V was trimmed by 4 bases and J by 12 bases, leaving 16 bases between them. The CDR3 contains 13 residues.

The V call is TRBV7-8, the J call TRBJ2-7; TRBD2 agrees at 8 bases. The V and J ends lost 6 bases and 0 bases, in that order; junction bases with no gene match: 4. The length of the CDR3 is 14 residues. CDR1 and CDR2 (germline): SGHVS, FQNEAQ. CDR3 sequence (DNA): TGTGCCAGCAGATCCGGGACTAGCTCCTACGAGCAGTACTTC. It is translated as CASRSGTSSYEQYF. The full variable domain, rest sourced from reference TRBV7-8 and TRBJ2-7, is GAGVSQSPRYKVAKRGQDVALRCDPISGHVSLFWYQQALGQGPEFLTYFQNEAQLDKSGLPSDRFFAERPEGSVSTLKIQRTQQEDSAVYLCASRSGTSSYEQYFGPGTRLTVT.

The J gene is TRBJ2-7, the V gene TRBV5-1, with TRBD1 identical over 7 bases. In germline, CDR1 is SGHRS, CDR2 YFSETQ. The ends lost 3 bases at V and 2 bases at J; junction bases unmatched: 8. The CDR3 spans 15 residues. CDR3 sequence: CASSSWTGSTYEQYF. As DNA, the CDR3 is TGCGCCAGCAGCTCCTGGACAGGCTCTACCTACGAGCAGTACTTC.

This rearrangement joins TRBV4-1 to TRBJ2-3; 7 bases align to TRBD2. The length of the CDR3 is 17 residues. The germline CDR1 and CDR2 sequences are MGHRA and YSYEKL. The junction had 10 bases not matched to a gene; V was cut back by 4 bases and J by 0 bases. DNA of the CDR3: TGCGCCAGCAGCCCCCATCCTCTTAGCGGGAGCACAGATACGCAGTATTTT. Its translation is CASSPHPLSGSTDTQYF.

A word on this clone: The junction does not match germline at one end; this may be a read error. The chain uses TRBV7-7 and TRBJ2-3, with D possibly being TRBD1 (7 bases). The CDR3 spans 18 residues. Germline CDR1 and CDR2: SSHAT and FNYEAQ (reference sequence). The CDR3 region is CASSLAVAGGERTDTQYF. The CDR3, as DNA: TGTGCTAGCAGCTTAGCGGTTGCAGGGGGAGAACGTACAGATACGCAGTATTTT.

A few counts support this clone. Other nucleotide sequences from this sample produce the same CDR3. This sequence joins TRBV28 and TRBJ2-7; D gene unclear. The V end lost 3 bases, the J end lost 0 bases, and 6 bases lay between the germline ends. The CDR3 loop spans 13 amino acids. CDR1 and CDR2 (germline): MDHEN, SYDVKM. The CDR3 spells CASSLADSYEQYF. CDR3 DNA sequence: TGTGCCAGCAGTTTGGCAGACTCCTACGAGCAGTACTTC.

The rearrangement uses TRBV5-1 and TRBJ1-3, with a weak D call TRBD1 (6 bases). The CDR3 has 14 amino acids. The V end was cut by 7 bases, the J end by 0 bases, with 11 bases between. Germline lookup yields CDR1 SGHRS and CDR2 YFSETQ. The CDR3 bases are TGCGCCAGCGGGACACCCGACTCTGGAAACACCATATATTTT. It specifies CASGTPDSGNTIYF.

The chain is built from TRBV29-1 and TRBJ2-7; maybe TRBD1 (6 bases). With 6 bases removed from V and 4 bases from J, the gap between germline ends came to 13 bases. Germline V CDR1 and CDR2: SQVTM, ANQGSEA. The CDR3 runs to 12 residues. The DNA of the CDR3 is TGCAGCGTGGTAGGGGGTGGGTACGAGCAGTACTTC. Protein sequence: CSVVGGGYEQYF.

This clone was picked up one time. The chain couples TRBV3-1 (or the pseudogene TRBV3-2) to TRBJ1-4; D may be TRBD1 (6 bases). CDR3 length: 17 residues. CDR1 and CDR2 (germline): LGHDT, YNNKEL (reference sequence). Trimming cost V 1 base and J 4 bases, with 16 bases left between them. CDR3 in amino acids: CASSQGARTGLNEKLFF. The CDR3 nucleotides are TGTGCCAGCAGCCAAGGAGCCCGAACAGGGCTTAATGAAAAACTGTTTTTT.

V gene TRBV4-1 combines with J gene TRBJ2-5; tentative D call: TRBD1 (5 bases). Germline V CDR1 and CDR2: MGHRA, YSYEKL. This CDR3 region has 14 residues. Trimming left V 1 base short and J 4 bases short, with 10 bases between. The DNA of the CDR3 is TGCGCCAGCAGCCAAGGCCCAGGGTCAGAGACCCAGTACTTC. Translation: CASSQGPGSETQYF.

The chain recombines TRBV11-1 with TRBJ2-7; D is ambiguous. This CDR3 comprises 14 residues. Trimming removed 1 base at V and 3 bases at J, with 10 bases between. Germline V gene lookup returns CDR1 SGHAT and CDR2 FQDESV (reference sequence). The CDR3: CASSLGHLIYEQYF. CDR3 nucleotides: TGTGCCAGCAGCTTAGGACACCTCATCTACGAGCAGTACTTC.

The CDR3 here is CASSPQGDKQPQHF. The CDR3 DNA reads TGTGCCAGCTCACCACAGGGGGATAAACAGCCCCAGCATTTT. The genes are TRBV18 and TRBJ1-5, with a tentative D call TRBD1 (6 bases). Trimming shortened V by 1 base and J by 7 bases, and 11 bases separated the two germline ends. The CDR3 consists of 14 residues. CDR1 is KGHSH and CDR2 is LQKENI in the germline V gene.

The chain carries TRBV6-5 and TRBJ1-5; 8 bases agree with TRBD1. Germline V gene sequence: CDR1 MNHEY, CDR2 SVGAGI. Trimming took 5 bases from V and 3 from J; bases not matched to a gene: 3. The CDR3 is made up of 14 amino acids. The CDR3 bases are TGTGCCAGCAGTCAGACAGGGGACAATCAGCCCCAGCATTTT. Protein sequence: CASSQTGDNQPQHF.

The rearrangement joins TRBV3-1 (or the pseudogene TRBV3-2) to TRBJ2-3; TRBD2 matches at 11 bases. After removal of 5 bases from V and 6 bases from J, the junction contained 4 bases not matched to a gene. Germline V lookup: CDR1 LGHDT, CDR2 YNNKEL (reference sequence). The CDR3 is 14 amino acids. CDR3 in amino acids: CASSSGLAGDTQYF. The CDR3 DNA reads TGTGCCAGCAGCTCCGGACTAGCGGGCGATACGCAGTATTTT.

The CDR3 spells CASSSGLVTDTQYF. The CDR3 nucleotides read TGTGCCAGCAGCTCTGGACTAGTGACAGATACGCAGTATTTT. The rearrangement uses TRBV5-4 and TRBJ2-3; TRBD2 matches 7 bases. V lost 3 bases and J lost 3; bases outside the gene matches: 4. This CDR3 has 14 amino acids. Per the germline V gene, CDR1 is SGHNT and CDR2 is YYREEE (reference sequence).

This rearrangement joins TRBV30 to TRBJ2-4; D gene uncertain. The CDR3 extends over 15 amino acids. CDR1 and CDR2 (germline): GTSNPN, SVGIG (reference sequence). V was shortened by 0 bases and J by 8 bases, with 17 bases between the two germline ends. CDR3 coding DNA: TGTGCCTGGAGTGTTGAGAACCTAAATACAGACATTCAGTACTTC. Residues: CAWSVENLNTDIQYF.

V gene TRBV30 combines with J gene TRBJ2-1, with 8 bases that match TRBD2. The CDR3 totals 13 residues. Germline loops: CDR1 GTSNPN, CDR2 SVGIG (reference sequence). V dropped 5 bases and J dropped 4; count of bases not matched to a gene: 4. The CDR3 bases are TGTGCCTGGTGCGCGGGGGGATACAATGAGCAGTTCTTC. It codes for CAWCAGGYNEQFF.

This rearrangement joins TRBV27 to TRBJ2-2; D not certain. V shed 6 bases and J shed 1 base, with 9 bases lying between them. Germline V gene lookup returns CDR1 MNHEY and CDR2 SMNVEV (reference sequence). The CDR3 spans 14 residues. The CDR3 DNA sequence: TGTGCCAGCAGAAACTCGATGAACACCGGGGAGCTGTTTTTT. It is translated as CASRNSMNTGELFF.

In DNA, the CDR3 is TGTGCCAGCAGTGGACAGCGAGCTAATAACTATGGCTACACCTTC. This translates into CASSGQRANNYGYTF. J is TRBJ1-2 and V is TRBV28; tentatively, D is TRBD1 (6 bases). The CDR3 length is 15 residues. V was clipped by 5 bases and J by 1 base, with 14 bases between them. Germline assignment: CDR1 MDHEN and CDR2 SYDVKM.

This chain links TRBV28 with TRBJ2-1; 9 nucleotides match TRBD1. This CDR3 contains 15 residues. Trimming took 4 bases from V and 9 from J; bases not matched to a gene: 10. Germline values: CDR1 MDHEN, CDR2 SYDVKM. The CDR3 is CASSSFGTGFVEQFF. The CDR3 DNA follows: TGTGCCAGCAGTTCATTCGGGACAGGGTTTGTTGAGCAGTTCTTC.

The V call is TRBV11-3, the J call TRBJ2-1, with TRBD2 as a possible D gene (6 bases). Germline V gives CDR1 SGHNT, CDR2 YENEEA. The V end was cut by 5 bases, the J end by 10 bases, with 12 bases between. The CDR3 covers 12 residues. The CDR3 reads CASSTFGGEQFF. The DNA for the CDR3 is TGTGCCAGCAGCACCTTTGGGGGGGAGCAGTTCTTC. Complete variable domain (other parts from reference TRBV11-3 and TRBJ2-1): EAGVVQSPRYKIIEKKQPVAFWCNPISGHNTLYWYLQNLGQGPELLIRYENEEAVDDSQLPKDRFSAERLKGVDSTLKIQPAELGDSAVYLCASSTFGGEQFFGPGTRLTVL.

The J gene is TRBJ2-7, the V gene TRBV6-4; TRBD1 agrees at 11 bases. The length of the CDR3 is 15 residues. With 6 bases clipped from V and 0 bases from J, the junction kept 4 bases outside the gene matches. Germline V CDR1 and CDR2: MRHNA, SNTAGT. The CDR3 nucleotides are TGTGCCAGCAGAGCCGGGACAGGGGGCTCCTACGAGCAGTACTTC. Translation: CASRAGTGGSYEQYF.

The V and J genes are TRBV5-1 and TRBJ1-5; 7 bases align to TRBD1. Per germline, CDR1 SGHRS and CDR2 YFSETQ. Trimming at V came to 0 bases and at J to 3 bases, leaving 3 bases not matched to a gene. This CDR3 spans 15 amino acids. The CDR3 DNA is TGCGCCAGCAGCTTGGGACAGGGTTACAATCAGCCCCAGCATTTT. Protein: CASSLGQGYNQPQHF.

This chain links TRBV15 with TRBJ1-5, with D unclear. CDR1 and CDR2 (germline): LNHNV, YYDKDF (reference sequence). The CDR3 runs to 15 residues. Trimming took off 0 bases at V and 5 bases at J, with 11 bases between the two ends. The CDR3 spells CATSRDDGVDQPQHF. The CDR3 DNA sequence: TGTGCCACCAGCAGAGATGACGGGGTGGATCAGCCCCAGCATTTT. Filled out from reference TRBV15 and TRBJ1-5, the complete variable domain reads DAMVIQNPRYQVTQFGKPVTLSCSQTLNHNVMYWYQQKSSQAPKLLFHYYDKDFNNEADTPDNFQSRRPNTSFCFLDIRSPGLGDTAMYLCATSRDDGVDQPQHFGDGTRLSIL.

The chain is built from TRBV10-1 and TRBJ2-3; 9 bases align to TRBD2. Germline assignment: CDR1 WNHNN and CDR2 SYGVQD (reference sequence). V trimming: 4 bases; J trimming: 0 bases; junction bases outside the gene matches: 5. This CDR3 is 16 amino acids long. The CDR3 nucleotides read TGCGCCAGCAGTGGGACTACTAGCGGGAGCACAGATACGCAGTATTTT. Protein sequence: CASSGTTSGSTDTQYF.

The chain combines TRBV3-1 (or the pseudogene TRBV3-2) with TRBJ2-1; a weak D match, TRBD2 (6 bases). The V gene's germline CDR1 is LGHDT and CDR2 YNNKEL (reference sequence). CDR3 size: 14 residues. V was cut by 4 bases and J by 7 bases, with 14 bases left in between. The CDR3, as DNA: TGTGCCAGCAGCCGAGGCGGCAGCGGGAATGAGCAGTTCTTC. Translated: CASSRGGSGNEQFF.